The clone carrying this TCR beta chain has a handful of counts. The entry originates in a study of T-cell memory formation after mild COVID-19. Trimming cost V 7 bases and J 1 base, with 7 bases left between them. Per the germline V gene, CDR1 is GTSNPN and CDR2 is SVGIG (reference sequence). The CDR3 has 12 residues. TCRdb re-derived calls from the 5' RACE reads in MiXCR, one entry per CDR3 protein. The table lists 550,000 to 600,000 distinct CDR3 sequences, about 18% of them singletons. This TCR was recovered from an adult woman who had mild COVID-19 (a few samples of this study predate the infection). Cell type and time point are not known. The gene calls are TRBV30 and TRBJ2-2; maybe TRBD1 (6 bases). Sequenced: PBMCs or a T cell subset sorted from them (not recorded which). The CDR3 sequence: CASTGNTGELFF. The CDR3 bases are TGTGCCTCGACAGGGAACACCGGGGAGCTGTTTTTT.